A selection of T cell receptor beta chains follows, all from one sample in a study of beta chain features in type 1 diabetes. Sequencing used immunoSEQ multiplex PCR; TCRdb keeps in-frame clones, though not all of them. The table shows around 340,000 clones, with roughly 8% occurring only once. The sequenced sample was central memory CD4+ T cells from blood. These TCRs come from a woman aged 18-35 years in good health. Each CDR3 is given with its conserved first and last residue. Fields, in order: V gene, J gene, D gene, clone size, CDR3 protein, CDR3 DNA. The D gene is left open where the match is weak. A clone size is listed for some rows: how often the clone was seen (once, few, many), or a class if it is expanded.

TRBV27	TRBJ2-1	.	few	CASSLWGEANEQFF	TGTGCCAGCAGTTTATGGGGGGAGGCCAATGAGCAGTTCTTC
TRBV2	TRBJ2-6	.	few	CASSADRTYSGANVLTF	TGTGCCAGCAGTGCGGACAGAACTTACTCTGGGGCCAACGTCCTGACTTTC
TRBV5-4	TRBJ2-1	.	many	CASSPSGGRNALYNEQFF	TGTGCCAGCAGCCCTTCAGGGGGGAGGAACGCTTTGTACAATGAGCAGTTCTTC
TRBV7-2	TRBJ2-1	TRBD2	.	CASSLDGLAGGPTYNEQFF	TGTGCCAGCAGCTTAGACGGGCTAGCGGGAGGGCCGACCTACAATGAGCAGTTCTTC
TRBV6-1	TRBJ2-7	TRBD2	.	CASSESGIAYEQYF	TGTGCCAGCAGTGAGAGCGGGATAGCCTACGAGCAGTACTTC
TRBV7-6	TRBJ2-5	TRBD1	few	CASSLRDGQAYQETQYF	TGTGCCAGCAGTTTACGAGACGGACAGGCGTACCAAGAGACCCAGTACTTC
TRBV9	TRBJ1-2	.	.	CASSVEAGYGYTF	TGTGCCAGCAGCGTAGAAGCCGGCTATGGCTACACCTTC
TRBV7-2	TRBJ2-3	TRBD2	few	CASSPHRLAGDADTQYF	TGTGCCAGCAGCCCTCATCGACTAGCGGGAGATGCAGATACGCAGTATTTT
TRBV10-2	TRBJ2-5	.	few	CASSETRREETQYF	TGCGCCAGCAGTGAGACTAGAAGAGAAGAGACCCAGTACTTC
TRBV6-6	TRBJ2-1	.	.	CASSPANSGNEQFF	TGTGCCAGCAGCCCGGCCAATAGCGGCAATGAGCAGTTCTTC
TRBV7-2	TRBJ2-2	.	.	CASSPQRHNTGELFF	TGTGCCAGCAGCCCGCAACGGCACAACACCGGGGAGCTGTTTTTT
TRBV15	TRBJ2-1	TRBD1	.	CATRAGGFYNEQFF	TGTGCCACCAGAGCAGGGGGCTTTTACAATGAGCAGTTCTTC
TRBV9	TRBJ2-1	TRBD2	.	CASAPTPSGHNEQFF	TGTGCCTCAGCCCCTACTCCTAGCGGTCACAATGAGCAGTTCTTC
TRBV6-1	TRBJ2-7	TRBD1	few	CASSKSGQGGYEQYF	TGTGCCAGCAGTAAATCGGGACAGGGGGGCTACGAGCAGTACTTC
TRBV5-8	TRBJ1-5	.	few	CASSLSFRPLQPQHF	TGTGCCAGCAGCTTATCGTTCCGGCCCCTTCAGCCCCAGCATTTT
TRBV21-1	TRBJ1-1	.	.	CASSRDRGLGTEAFF	TGTGCCAGCTCCCGGGACAGGGGATTGGGTACTGAAGCTTTCTTT
TRBV29-1	TRBJ1-2	.	.	CSVEGRGRNYGYTF	TGCAGCGTTGAAGGTCGGGGGCGTAACTATGGCTACACCTTC
TRBV27	TRBJ2-7	.	.	CASSSKPSMYEQYF	TGTGCCAGCAGTTCCAAACCATCCATGTACGAGCAGTACTTC
TRBV14	TRBJ2-3	.	medium-sized	CASSPGTPTQYF	TGTGCCAGCTCTCCCGGGACCCCAACGCAGTATTTT
TRBV10-3	TRBJ1-2	.	many	CAISESTSGQSGGYTF	TGTGCCATCAGTGAGTCGACATCAGGGCAGAGTGGCGGCTACACCTTC
TRBV19	TRBJ1-4	TRBD1	many	CASNQRTGEKLFF	TGTGCCAGTAATCAGAGGACAGGTGAAAAACTGTTTTTT
TRBV7-9	TRBJ1-4	.	.	CASSSTGSQGEKLFF	TGTGCCAGCAGCTCTACCGGGTCTCAAGGTGAAAAACTGTTTTTT
TRBV11-2	TRBJ2-1	.	few	CASSLLGNEQFF	TGTGCCAGCAGTCTACTGGGCAATGAGCAGTTCTTC
TRBV5-6	TRBJ1-2	.	.	CASSLPGHYGYTF	TGTGCCAGCAGCTTGCCAGGGCACTATGGCTACACCTTC
TRBV2	TRBJ2-7	TRBD2	.	CASRWTSGSYEQYF	TGTGCCAGCCGTTGGACTAGCGGCTCCTACGAGCAGTACTTC
TRBV19	TRBJ2-7	TRBD1	.	CASSFRDRGIGEQYF	TGTGCCAGTAGTTTCCGGGACAGGGGGATAGGCGAGCAGTACTTC
TRBV6-1	TRBJ2-3	.	.	CASSADRDSDTQYF	TGTGCCAGCAGTGCTGACAGGGACTCAGATACGCAGTATTTT
TRBV6-6	TRBJ1-5	TRBD1	.	CASRPGTGHQPQHF	TGTGCCAGCAGACCCGGGACAGGTCATCAGCCCCAGCATTTT
TRBV6-5	TRBJ1-1	.	few	CASSYGVVTEAFF	TGTGCCAGCAGTTACGGGGTTGTCACTGAAGCTTTCTTT
TRBV5-1	TRBJ2-7	TRBD2	.	CASSSTGAGGGYEQYF	TGCGCCAGCAGCTCGACAGGAGCGGGAGGTGGATACGAGCAGTACTTC
TRBV5-1	TRBJ1-1	.	few	CASSLEQGRAFF	TGCGCCAGCAGCTTGGAGCAGGGTCGGGCTTTCTTT
TRBV5-1	TRBJ2-7	.	few	CASSLAGRRLFKQYF	TGCGCCAGCAGCTTGGCCGGGCGTCGTCTCTTCAAGCAGTACTTC
TRBV7-2	TRBJ2-7	TRBD2	few	CASSLVAGGSREQYF	TGTGCCAGCAGCTTAGTAGCGGGCGGTTCACGCGAGCAGTACTTC
TRBV5-1	TRBJ1-1	.	.	CASSLDGGTEAFF	TGCGCCAGCAGCTTGGACGGGGGCACTGAAGCTTTCTTT
TRBV4-3	TRBJ2-5	.	many	CASSQQGGYQETQYF	TGCGCCAGCAGCCAACAAGGAGGGTACCAAGAGACCCAGTACTTC